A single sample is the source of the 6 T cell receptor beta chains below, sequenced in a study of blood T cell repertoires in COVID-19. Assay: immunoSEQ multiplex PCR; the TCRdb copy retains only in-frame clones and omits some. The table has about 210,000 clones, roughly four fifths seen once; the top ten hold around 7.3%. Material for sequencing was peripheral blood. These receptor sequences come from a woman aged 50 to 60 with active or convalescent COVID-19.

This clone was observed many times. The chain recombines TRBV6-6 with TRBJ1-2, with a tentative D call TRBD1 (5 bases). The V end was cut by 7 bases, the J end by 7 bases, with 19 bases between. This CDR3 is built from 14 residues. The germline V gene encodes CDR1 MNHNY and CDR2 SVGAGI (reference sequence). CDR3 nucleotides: TGTGCCAGCACGTTTACAGGAAGGGAGGGTGGCTACACCTTC. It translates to CASTFTGREGGYTF.

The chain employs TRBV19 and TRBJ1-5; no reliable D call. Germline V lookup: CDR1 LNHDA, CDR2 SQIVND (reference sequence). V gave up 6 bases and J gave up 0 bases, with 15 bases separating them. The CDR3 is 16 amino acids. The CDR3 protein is CASRSYSSNSNQPQHF. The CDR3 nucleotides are TGTGCCAGTAGGTCATACAGCTCAAATAGCAATCAGCCCCAGCATTTT.

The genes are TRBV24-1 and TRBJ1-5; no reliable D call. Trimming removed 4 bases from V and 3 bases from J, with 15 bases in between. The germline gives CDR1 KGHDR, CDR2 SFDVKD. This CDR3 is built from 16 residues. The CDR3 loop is CATSDRPRGPNQPQHF. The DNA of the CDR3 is TGTGCCACCAGTGACCGCCCCCGGGGTCCCAATCAGCCCCAGCATTTT.

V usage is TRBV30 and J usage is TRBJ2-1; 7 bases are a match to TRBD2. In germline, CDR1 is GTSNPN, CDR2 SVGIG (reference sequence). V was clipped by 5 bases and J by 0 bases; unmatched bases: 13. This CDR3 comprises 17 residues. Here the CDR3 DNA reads TGTGCCTGGTCCGGCGCTAGCGGAGCAAGCTCCTACAATGAGCAGTTCTTC. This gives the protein CAWSGASGASSYNEQFF.

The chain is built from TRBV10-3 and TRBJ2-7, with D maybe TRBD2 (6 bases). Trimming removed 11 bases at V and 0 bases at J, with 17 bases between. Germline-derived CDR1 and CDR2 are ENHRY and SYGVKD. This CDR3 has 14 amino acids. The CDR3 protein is CASMAGLASYEQYF. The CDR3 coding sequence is TGTGCCTCGATGGCGGGGCTAGCCTCCTACGAGCAGTACTTC.

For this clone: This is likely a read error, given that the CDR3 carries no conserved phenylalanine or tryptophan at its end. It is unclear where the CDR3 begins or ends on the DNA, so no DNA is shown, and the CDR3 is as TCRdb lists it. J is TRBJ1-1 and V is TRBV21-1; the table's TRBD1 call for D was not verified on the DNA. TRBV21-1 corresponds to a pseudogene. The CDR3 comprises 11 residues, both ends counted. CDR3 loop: CASSKAPRGRE.